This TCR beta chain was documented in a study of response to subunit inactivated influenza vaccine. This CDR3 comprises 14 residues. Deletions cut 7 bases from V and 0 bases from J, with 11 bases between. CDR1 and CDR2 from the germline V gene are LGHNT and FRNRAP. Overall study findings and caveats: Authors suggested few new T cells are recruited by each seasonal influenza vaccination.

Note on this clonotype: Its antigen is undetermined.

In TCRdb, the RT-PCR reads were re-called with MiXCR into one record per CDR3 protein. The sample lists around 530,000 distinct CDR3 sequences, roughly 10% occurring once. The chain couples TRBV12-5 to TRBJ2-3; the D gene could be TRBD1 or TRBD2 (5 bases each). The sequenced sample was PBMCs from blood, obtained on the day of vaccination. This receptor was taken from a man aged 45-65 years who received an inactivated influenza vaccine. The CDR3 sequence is CASAGDVSTDTQYF. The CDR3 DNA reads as TGTGCTAGTGCCGGGGACGTTAGCACAGATACGCAGTATTTT.